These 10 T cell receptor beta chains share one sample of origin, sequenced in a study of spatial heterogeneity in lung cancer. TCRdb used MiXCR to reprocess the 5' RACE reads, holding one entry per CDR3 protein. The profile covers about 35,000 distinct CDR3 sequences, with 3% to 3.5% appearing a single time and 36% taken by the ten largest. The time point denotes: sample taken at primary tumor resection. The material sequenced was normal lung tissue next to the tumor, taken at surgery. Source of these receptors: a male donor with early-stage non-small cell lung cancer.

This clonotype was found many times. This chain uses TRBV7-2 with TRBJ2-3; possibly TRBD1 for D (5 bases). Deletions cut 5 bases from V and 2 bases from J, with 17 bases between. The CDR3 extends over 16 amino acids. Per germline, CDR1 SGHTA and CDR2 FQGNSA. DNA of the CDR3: TGTGCCAGCAGCCCTACAGGTGGCTTTCCCACAGATACGCAGTATTTT. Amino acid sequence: CASSPTGGFPTDTQYF. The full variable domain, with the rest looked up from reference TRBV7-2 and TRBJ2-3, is GAGVSQSPSNKVTEKGKDVELRCDPISGHTALYWYRQSLGQGLEFLIYFQGNSAPDKSGLPSDRFSAERTGGSVSTLTIQRTQQEDSAVYLCASSPTGGFPTDTQYFGPGTRLTVL.

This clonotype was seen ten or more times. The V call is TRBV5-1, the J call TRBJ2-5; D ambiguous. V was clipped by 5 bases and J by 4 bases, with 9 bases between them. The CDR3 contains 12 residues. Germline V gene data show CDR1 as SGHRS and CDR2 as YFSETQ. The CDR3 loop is CASRVERETQYF. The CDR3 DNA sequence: TGCGCCAGCAGAGTGGAAAGAGAGACCCAGTACTTC.

The CDR3 DNA is TGTGCCAGCACCGGGGGACTAGCGGGGATTAACACCGGGGAGCTGTTTTTT. Protein product: CASTGGLAGINTGELFF. The rearrangement links TRBV7-9 to TRBJ2-2; TRBD2 agrees at 13 bases. The CDR3 consists of 17 residues. V shed 7 bases, J shed 2 bases, and the junction held 7 bases outside the gene matches. Looked up from germline, CDR1 is SEHNR and CDR2 is FQNEAQ (reference sequence).

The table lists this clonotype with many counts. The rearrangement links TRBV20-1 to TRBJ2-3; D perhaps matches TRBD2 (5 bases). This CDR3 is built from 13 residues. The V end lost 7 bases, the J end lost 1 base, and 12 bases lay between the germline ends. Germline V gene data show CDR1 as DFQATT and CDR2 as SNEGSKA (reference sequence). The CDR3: CSVILGGTDTQYF. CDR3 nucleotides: TGCAGTGTAATTCTCGGGGGCACAGATACGCAGTATTTT.

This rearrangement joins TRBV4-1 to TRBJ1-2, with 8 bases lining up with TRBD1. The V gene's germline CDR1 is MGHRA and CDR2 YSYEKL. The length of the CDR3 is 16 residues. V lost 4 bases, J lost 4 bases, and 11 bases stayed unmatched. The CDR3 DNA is TGCGCCAGCAGCCCCCGGCAGGGGACAGGCTCCTATGGCTACACCTTC. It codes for CASSPRQGTGSYGYTF.

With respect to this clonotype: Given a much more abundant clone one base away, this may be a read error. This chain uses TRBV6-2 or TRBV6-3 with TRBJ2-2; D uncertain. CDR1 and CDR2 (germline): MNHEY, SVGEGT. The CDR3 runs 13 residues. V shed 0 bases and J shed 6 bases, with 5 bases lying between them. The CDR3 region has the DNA TGTGCCAGCAGTTACTCCCGGTCCGGGGAGCTGTTTTTT. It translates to CASSYSRSGELFF.

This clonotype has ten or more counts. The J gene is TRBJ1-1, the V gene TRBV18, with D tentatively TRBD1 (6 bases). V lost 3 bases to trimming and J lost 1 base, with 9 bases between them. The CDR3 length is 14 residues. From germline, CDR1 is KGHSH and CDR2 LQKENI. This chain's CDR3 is CASSPDSRNTEAFF. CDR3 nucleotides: TGTGCCAGCTCACCGGACAGTCGGAACACTGAAGCTTTCTTT.

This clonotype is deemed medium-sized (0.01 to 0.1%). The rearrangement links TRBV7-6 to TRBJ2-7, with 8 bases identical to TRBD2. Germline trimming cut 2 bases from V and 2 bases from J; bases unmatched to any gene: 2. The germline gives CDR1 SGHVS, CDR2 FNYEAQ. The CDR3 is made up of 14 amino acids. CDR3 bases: TGTGCCAGCAGCTTAAAAGCGGGGGCCTACGAGCAGTACTTC. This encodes CASSLKAGAYEQYF. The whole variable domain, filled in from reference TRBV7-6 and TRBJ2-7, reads GAGVSQSPRYKVTKRGQDVALRCDPISGHVSLYWYRQALGQGPEFLTYFNYEAQQDKSGLPNDRFSAERPEGSISTLTIQRTEQRDSAMYRCASSLKAGAYEQYFGPGTRLTVT.

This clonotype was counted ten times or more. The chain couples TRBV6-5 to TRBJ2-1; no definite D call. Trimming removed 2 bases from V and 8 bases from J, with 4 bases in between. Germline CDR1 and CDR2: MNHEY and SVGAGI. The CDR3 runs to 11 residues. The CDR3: CASSYDDEQFF. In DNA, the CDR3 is TGTGCCAGCAGTTACGATGATGAGCAGTTCTTC.

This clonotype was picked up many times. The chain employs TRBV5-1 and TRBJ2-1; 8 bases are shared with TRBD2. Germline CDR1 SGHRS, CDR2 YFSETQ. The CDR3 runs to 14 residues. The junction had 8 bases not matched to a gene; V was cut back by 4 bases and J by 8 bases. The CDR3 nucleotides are TGCGCCAGCAGCCAGGGACTAGTTCCCCATGAGCAGTTCTTC. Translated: CASSQGLVPHEQFF.